Listed below are T cell receptor beta chains from one sample, sequenced in a study of regulatory T cells in long-lasting Graves disease. TCRdb redid the calling of the multiplex PCR reads with MiXCR, one entry per CDR3 protein. The table includes over 500,000 distinct CDR3 sequences, around 15% detected once. In addition, the sample was reused for a study of T cells in Graves' hyperthyroidism and ophthalmopathy.

The source was peripheral blood mononuclear cells (PBMCs), collected at new diagnosis, from a patient treated with antithyroid drugs. These receptors were obtained from a man aged 18 to 29 with Graves disease. The conserved cysteine and the conserved F or W are not part of the CDR3 here. Each record gives: J gene, V gene, CDR3 protein.

j_call: TRBJ2-1; v_call: TRBV20-1; cdr3_aa: SAASNSGRPYNEQF
j_call: TRBJ1-2; v_call: TRBV5-1; cdr3_aa: ASSLDRGGYT
j_call: TRBJ1-2; v_call: TRBV4-2; cdr3_aa: ASSQGQGSSLAYGYT
j_call: TRBJ2-5; v_call: TRBV5-1; cdr3_aa: ASSLGDVQTQY
j_call: TRBJ2-2; v_call: TRBV7-2; cdr3_aa: ASSPPWRLDGTGELF
j_call: TRBJ2-7; v_call: TRBV5-1; cdr3_aa: ASATSEKYEQY
j_call: TRBJ2-2; v_call: TRBV28; cdr3_aa: ASSGTVNTGELF
j_call: TRBJ1-4; v_call: TRBV9; cdr3_aa: ASSPGGVSNEKLF
j_call: TRBJ2-7; v_call: TRBV3-1; cdr3_aa: ASSLGAAGVGAYEQY
j_call: TRBJ1-1; v_call: TRBV5-6; cdr3_aa: ASSLGGGYTEAF
j_call: TRBJ2-2; v_call: TRBV20-1; cdr3_aa: SASRGTSTGELF
j_call: TRBJ2-3; v_call: TRBV12-3/TRBV12-4; cdr3_aa: ASNPTGLDTQY
j_call: TRBJ2-7; v_call: TRBV7-9; cdr3_aa: ASSLGTAYEQY